Below, one TCR beta chain is given with its context. Antigen specificity is unknown. The data belong to a study of OX40 agonist ivuxolimab in advanced cancers. Study-level points and caveats: Doses of 0.1 to 3.0 mg/kg were accompanied by clonal expansion of CD4+ and CD8+ blood T cells by week 6. Normalized expansion of T-cell clones was also low for some nonresponders. Partly responding patients at 0.1-3.0 mg/kg showed some of the smallest clonal expansion. The study found that CD8+ T cells averaged more expanded clones than CD4+.

Sequencing was performed with immunoSEQ multiplex PCR; in TCRdb, only in-frame clones are kept and a portion is missing. The sample holds about 68,000 clones, about 82% seen once. J lost 5 bases, V lost 5 bases, and 10 bases had no gene match. The CDR3 totals 17 residues. The V gene's germline CDR1 is MDHEN and CDR2 SYDVKM. Sample: CD4+ or CD8+ T cells sorted from blood, taken in a trial of the OX40 agonist ivuxolimab. The TCR was taken from an adult with an advanced solid tumor such as melanoma, head and neck, liver or kidney cancer. The J gene is TRBJ1-6, the V gene TRBV28, with 9 bases fitting TRBD1. The CDR3 region is CASSRGPGQGNNSPLHF. The CDR3, as DNA: TGTGCCAGCAGTCGAGGCCCCGGACAGGGGAATAATTCACCCCTCCACTTT.